One and the same sample provided the 13 T cell receptor beta chains below, sequenced in a study of neoadjuvant anti-PD-1 for oral cavity cancer. Method: immunoSEQ multiplex PCR; TCRdb's copy keeps in-frame clones and lacks some. The sample lists 30,000 to 40,000 clones; more than 75% were seen once. The sample consisted of PBMCs, taken before nivolumab (anti-PD-1) treatment. The origin of the receptors is a person between 40 and 79 years old with oral cavity squamous cell carcinoma.

The chain combines TRBV2 with TRBJ2-7, with 12 nucleotides matching TRBD1. The CDR3 spans 14 residues. From germline, CDR1 is SNHLY and CDR2 FYNNEI. The V gene end was trimmed by 5 bases and the J gene end by 5 bases; junction bases not matched to a gene: 4. CDR3 region: CASSWDRGLDEQYF. In DNA, the CDR3 is TGTGCCAGCAGTTGGGACAGGGGGCTCGACGAGCAGTACTTC.

The genes are TRBV7-9 and TRBJ1-1; D perhaps matches TRBD1 (5 bases). With 4 bases removed from V and 2 bases from J, the gap between germline ends came to 8 bases. The CDR3 spans 13 residues. CDR1 and CDR2 (germline): SEHNR, FQNEAQ (reference sequence). The CDR3 loop is CASSWTQNTEAFF. The CDR3 DNA sequence: TGTGCCAGCAGCTGGACACAAAACACTGAAGCTTTCTTT.

J is TRBJ1-1 and V is TRBV29-1; TRBD1 agrees at 7 bases. Germline values: CDR1 SQVTM, CDR2 ANQGSEA. The CDR3 runs to 13 residues. V shed 7 bases and J 5 bases; nucleotides not matched to a gene: 10. The CDR3 DNA reads TGCAGCGCTCAGACAGGGCCTGGGACTGAAGCTTTCTTT. This sequence encodes CSAQTGPGTEAFF.

V and J are TRBV7-2 and TRBJ2-4; D ambiguous. Germline CDR1 reads SGHTA; CDR2 reads FQGNSA. V was cut by 5 bases and J by 13 bases, with 12 bases left in between. This CDR3 spans 11 amino acids. CDR3 bases: TGTGCCAGCAGCGCCAACGGGCAGCAGTACTTC. Translation gives CASSANGQQYF.

Only one count was recorded for this clone. The V and J genes are TRBV2 and TRBJ1-4; TRBD1 aligns across 9 bases. Germline CDR1 SNHLY, CDR2 FYNNEI. The CDR3 is made up of 13 amino acids. V lost 11 bases, J lost 6 bases, and 7 bases stayed unmatched. CDR3 loop: CAGAGTGHEKLFF. In DNA, the CDR3 is TGTGCCGGAGCCGGGACAGGGCATGAAAAACTGTTTTTT.

The chain is built from TRBV11-1 and TRBJ1-4; 10 nucleotides agree with TRBD1. CDR3 length: 15 residues. The J segment lost 8 bases and the V segment lost 4 bases, leaving 7 bases of the junction unmatched. CDR1 and CDR2 (germline): SGHAT, FQDESV (reference sequence). CDR3 sequence: CASSYIGTGEEKLFF. As DNA, the CDR3 is TGTGCCAGCAGCTATATCGGGACAGGGGAAGAAAAACTGTTTTTT.

The chain employs TRBV5-4 and TRBJ2-7; TRBD1 matches at 7 bases. Germline CDR1 reads SGHNT; CDR2 reads YYREEE (reference sequence). CDR3 length: 15 residues. J was trimmed by 2 bases and V by 0 bases; bases with no gene match: 5. The CDR3 reads CASSLDYRGPYEQYF. CDR3 DNA sequence: TGTGCCAGCAGCTTGGACTACAGGGGACCCTACGAGCAGTACTTC.

This chain links TRBV13 with TRBJ1-1; D is unresolved. This CDR3 spans 13 amino acids. The germline gives CDR1 PRHDT, CDR2 FYEKMQ (reference sequence). The V end was cut by 4 bases, the J end by 5 bases, with 11 bases between. Here the CDR3 DNA reads TGTGCCAGCAGCTCAGAGCGTTGGACTGAAGCTTTCTTT. Protein product: CASSSERWTEAFF. Combining the CDR3 with reference TRBV13 and TRBJ1-1 gives the whole variable domain AAGVIQSPRHLIKEKRETATLKCYPIPRHDTVYWYQQGPGQDPQFLISFYEKMQSDKGSIPDRFSAQQFSDYHSELNMSSLELGDSALYFCASSSERWTEAFFGQGTRLTVV.

The rearrangement joins TRBV6-6 to TRBJ1-3, with 8 bases lining up with TRBD1. V trimming: 6 bases; J trimming: 1 base; junction bases outside the gene matches: 5. CDR3 length: 15 amino acids. CDR1 and CDR2 from the germline V gene are MNHNY and SVGAGI (reference sequence). The CDR3: CASRDGTGSGNTIYF. The CDR3 DNA sequence: TGTGCCAGCAGGGACGGGACAGGTTCTGGAAACACCATATATTTT.

The J gene is TRBJ1-1, the V gene TRBV6-5; maybe TRBD1 (5 bases). Germline V gene sequence: CDR1 MNHEY, CDR2 SVGAGI. This CDR3 region has 16 residues. Trimming shortened V by 2 bases and J by 6 bases, and 19 bases separated the two germline ends. CDR3 in amino acids: CASSYTRVRGIPEAFF. In DNA form, the CDR3 reads TGTGCCAGCAGTTACACACGCGTTCGGGGGATCCCTGAAGCTTTCTTT.

The chain recombines TRBV5-1 with TRBJ1-1, with D possibly being TRBD1 (5 bases). V was clipped by 0 bases and J by 1 base, with 7 bases between them. In germline, CDR1 is SGHRS, CDR2 YFSETQ. CDR3 length: 14 amino acids. This chain's CDR3 is CASSLGQQNTEAFF. The CDR3 DNA sequence: TGCGCCAGCAGCTTGGGACAGCAGAACACTGAAGCTTTCTTT.

This chain uses TRBV7-2 with TRBJ2-4; D uncertain. The ends were cut back, 5 bases at V and 3 bases at J, with 17 bases in the middle. This CDR3 contains 16 residues. The germline V gene has CDR1 SGHTA and CDR2 FQGNSA. CDR3 sequence reads: CASSPYSNSGKNIQYF. The CDR3 DNA reads as TGTGCCAGCAGCCCTTACAGCAACAGTGGCAAAAACATTCAGTACTTC.

A single count supports this clone. V and J are TRBV6-5 and TRBJ1-2; D gene ambiguous. CDR1 MNHEY and CDR2 SVGAGI come from the germline V gene. The CDR3 runs 13 residues. V was trimmed by 8 bases and J by 5 bases, leaving 15 bases between them. DNA for the CDR3: TGTGCCAGCGACCGCGTGAGCGCATATGGCTACACCTTC. Translation: CASDRVSAYGYTF.